A selection of T cell receptor beta chains follows, all from one sample in a study of Graves' ophthalmopathy and Graves' hyperthyroidism. One entry per CDR3 protein results from TCRdb running MiXCR on the multiplex PCR reads. The sample contains over 650,000 distinct CDR3 sequences, roughly two fifths of which appear only once. The source material was peripheral blood. These receptor sequences come from an adult man with Graves' ophthalmopathy. Each CDR3 is given with its conserved first and last residue. The D gene is left open where the match is weak. The listing skips clone size in some rows; elsewhere it reads once, few, many or a size class.

CDR3 | DNA | size | J | V | D
CASSPDPGTAVSYEQYF | TGCGCCAGCAGCCCAGACCCCGGGACAGCGGTTTCCTACGAGCAGTACTTC | - | TRBJ2-7 | TRBV5-1 | TRBD1
CASGPGGGNTIYF | TGTGCTAGTGGCCCCGGGGGTGGAAACACCATATATTTT | few | TRBJ1-3 | TRBV12-5 | -
CASSLVLAGGPGELFF | TGTGCCAGCAGCTTGGTGCTAGCGGGGGGGCCCGGGGAGCTGTTTTTT | - | TRBJ2-2 | TRBV7-8 | TRBD2
CASRQQGGNEKLFF | TGTGCCAGCAGACAACAGGGGGGGAATGAAAAACTGTTTTTT | many | TRBJ1-4 | TRBV12-3/TRBV12-4 | TRBD1
CASSFPPAPREQYF | TGTGCCAGCAGTTTTCCCCCCGCCCCGAGGGAGCAGTACTTC | - | TRBJ2-7 | TRBV27 | -
CASSAGLGNEQFF | TGTGCCAGCAGCGCCGGGCTAGGGAATGAGCAGTTCTTC | - | TRBJ2-1 | TRBV10-3 | -
CASSAPPADISNTGELFF | TGTGCCAGCAGCGCACCCCCGGCAGATATTTCGAACACCGGGGAGCTGTTTTTT | - | TRBJ2-2 | TRBV25-1 | -
CASSLRRGQGVSPLHF | TGTGCCAGCAGTTTAAGGAGGGGGCAAGGGGTTTCACCCCTCCACTTT | many | TRBJ1-6 | TRBV12-3/TRBV12-4 | TRBD1
CASSSSSDGELFF | TGTGCCAGCAGCTCCTCCTCCGACGGGGAGCTGTTTTTT | - | TRBJ2-2 | TRBV7-9 | -
CASSSTGVGLYGYTF | TGTGCCAGCAGCTCTACCGGAGTAGGGCTCTATGGCTACACCTTC | - | TRBJ1-2 | TRBV11-3 | -
CASQSLAGPSGQPQHF | TGTGCCAGCCAGTCACTAGCGGGACCGAGCGGGCAGCCCCAGCATTTT | - | TRBJ1-5 | TRBV2 | -
CSVGRLGSEAF | TGCAGCGTTGGACGTTTGGGCTCTGAAGCTTTC | - | TRBJ2-6 | TRBV29-1 | -
CASRGGTQDGTSPGELFF | TGTGCCAGTAGGGGGGGGACTCAGGATGGGACGTCCCCCGGGGAGCTGTTTTTT | - | TRBJ2-2 | TRBV19 | TRBD2
CASSGRDSYGYTF | TGTGCCAGCAGCGGCCGGGACAGTTATGGCTACACCTTC | - | TRBJ1-2 | TRBV9 | TRBD1
CASNGGSYEQYF | TGTGCCAGCAATGGGGGTTCCTACGAGCAGTACTTC | many | TRBJ2-7 | TRBV12-3/TRBV12-4 | -
CASSVWPNGELFF | TGTGCCAGCAGCGTATGGCCAAACGGGGAGCTGTTTTTT | - | TRBJ2-2 | TRBV9 | -
CASRTATGEQYF | TGTGCCAGCAGGACAGCCACCGGGGAGCAGTACTTC | once | TRBJ2-7 | TRBV7-2 | -
CASSIVAEPPHEQYF | TGTGCCAGTAGTATAGTGGCGGAGCCCCCCCACGAGCAGTACTTC | few | TRBJ2-7 | TRBV19 | -
CASSSTPGNTIYF | TGTGCCAGCAGCTCCACACCTGGAAACACCATATATTTT | many | TRBJ1-3 | TRBV7-9 | -
CAWSDTGGLNTEAFF | TGTGCCTGGAGCGATACAGGGGGCCTGAACACTGAAGCTTTCTTT | - | TRBJ1-1 | TRBV30 | TRBD1
CASSWKGGDTEAFF | TGTGCCAGCAGCTGGAAGGGGGGGGACACTGAAGCTTTCTTT | few | TRBJ1-1 | TRBV5-5 | -
CASSFGGAHGYTF | TGTGCCAGCAGCTTTGGGGGGGCGCACGGCTACACCTTC | - | TRBJ1-2 | TRBV7-9 | -
CAISLTGSSYEQYF | TGTGCCATCAGTCTGACAGGGTCCTCCTACGAGCAGTACTTC | many | TRBJ2-7 | TRBV10-3 | TRBD1
CASSETGINYGYTF | TGTGCCAGCAGTGAAACAGGAATCAACTATGGCTACACCTTC | many | TRBJ1-2 | TRBV6-1 | -
CASSSVGLWETQYF | TGTGCCAGCAGCTCCGTGGGGTTGTGGGAGACCCAGTACTTC | many | TRBJ2-5 | TRBV10-3 | -
CASWTGQNTEAFF | TGTGCCAGTTGGACAGGCCAGAACACTGAAGCTTTCTTT | many | TRBJ1-1 | TRBV2 | TRBD1
CSARQGAGANVLTF | TGCAGCGCCAGACAGGGGGCTGGGGCCAACGTCCTGACTTTC | - | TRBJ2-6 | TRBV29-1 | TRBD1